The 15 T cell receptor beta chains in this list originate from one sample, sequenced in a study of cytomegalovirus exposure and HLA in healthy donors. PCR primers comprised 60 Vbeta and 13 Jbeta primers. The table came from immunoSEQ multiplex PCR; TCRdb's copy has only in-frame clones and leaves some out. The sample lists tens of thousands of clones, under 85% seen once, with roughly 51% in the top ten. Sample: PBMCs. The origin of the receptors is a man between 50 and 59 years old in good health and CMV-seropositive.

V is TRBV6-5 and J is TRBJ2-1, with a tentative D call TRBD2 (6 bases). Germline V CDR1 and CDR2: MNHEY, SVGAGI. The V gene lost 0 bases and the J gene lost 7 bases, with 16 bases spanning the gap. The CDR3 is made up of 16 amino acids. CDR3 protein: CASSYSKGLAKNEQFF. The CDR3 nucleotides are TGTGCCAGCAGTTACTCGAAGGGTCTAGCGAAGAATGAGCAGTTCTTC.

The chain recombines TRBV27 with TRBJ2-1; 7 bases fit TRBD2. The CDR3 is 18 amino acids. Per the germline V gene, CDR1 is MNHEY and CDR2 is SMNVEV (reference sequence). Unmatched junction bases numbered 13, after V lost 5 bases and J lost 0 bases. The CDR3 nucleotides are TGTGCCAGCAGTACAGACCGGGACTATGAAAGCTCCTACAATGAGCAGTTCTTC. Protein product: CASSTDRDYESSYNEQFF.

This rearrangement joins TRBV15 to TRBJ2-5, with D possibly TRBD1 on 5 matching bases. There are 16 residues in the CDR3. With 4 bases removed from V and 1 base from J, the gap between germline ends came to 16 bases. Germline-derived CDR1 and CDR2 are LNHNV and YYDKDF (reference sequence). The CDR3 region is CATSTRQTTFQETQYF. The CDR3 DNA follows: TGTGCCACCAGCACCCGACAGACCACCTTCCAAGAGACCCAGTACTTC.

J is TRBJ2-1 and V is TRBV5-4; the match to TRBD2 covers 15 bases. J was trimmed by 4 bases and V by 5 bases; bases with no gene match: 13. The CDR3 sequence is 19 residues long. The germline gives CDR1 SGHNT, CDR2 YYREEE (reference sequence). DNA of the CDR3: TGTGCCAGCAGGTATACCGGGACTAGCGGGGGGCTCGTATACAATGAGCAGTTCTTC. This encodes CASRYTGTSGGLVYNEQFF.

The genes are TRBV5-1 and TRBJ1-2, with 9 bases aligning to TRBD1. This CDR3 comprises 13 residues. The germline gives CDR1 SGHRS, CDR2 YFSETQ. V trimming: 2 bases; J trimming: 11 bases; junction bases outside the gene matches: 7. The CDR3: CASSLGTGTTYTF. Here the CDR3 DNA reads TGCGCCAGCAGCTTAGGGACAGGGACTACGTACACCTTC.

In DNA form, the CDR3 reads TGTGCCAGCACCCCGCTGGGGCAGAGGAACACTGAAGCTTTCTTT. It is translated as CASTPLGQRNTEAFF. The chain combines TRBV28 with TRBJ1-1, with D possibly matching TRBD1 (5 bases). V dropped 7 bases and J dropped 1 base, with 16 bases sitting between them. The length of the CDR3 is 15 residues. Germline CDR1 is MDHEN and CDR2 is SYDVKM.

The rearrangement joins TRBV5-5 to TRBJ2-3, with TRBD1 matching over 7 bases. V gave up 2 bases and J gave up 1 base; unmatched junction bases: 10. Per the germline V gene, CDR1 is SGHKS and CDR2 is YYEKEE (reference sequence). CDR3 size: 17 residues. CDR3 nucleotide sequence: TGTGCCAGCAGCTTTTACCGGGACAGCTTCGGCACAGATACGCAGTATTTT. This gives the protein CASSFYRDSFGTDTQYF.

The gene calls are TRBV7-3 and TRBJ2-1; 12 bases align to TRBD2. Germline V gene sequence: CDR1 SGHTA, CDR2 FQGTGA. The CDR3 is made up of 16 amino acids. J was trimmed by 4 bases and V by 4 bases; bases with no gene match: 5. CDR3 region: CASSSRTSGVYNEQFF. The DNA of the CDR3 is TGTGCCAGCAGCTCCCGGACTAGCGGGGTTTACAATGAGCAGTTCTTC. The entire variable domain, with the rest obtained from reference TRBV7-3 and TRBJ2-1, is as follows: GAGVSQTPSNKVTEKGKYVELRCDPISGHTALYWYRQSLGQGPEFLIYFQGTGAADDSGLPNDRFFAVRPEGSVSTLKIQRTERGDSAVYLCASSSRTSGVYNEQFFGPGTRLTVL.

This sequence joins TRBV7-9 and TRBJ2-3, with D perhaps matching TRBD2 (5 bases). This CDR3 is 15 amino acids long. CDR1 and CDR2 (germline): SEHNR, FQNEAQ (reference sequence). Trimming stripped 2 bases from V and 2 bases from J, with 11 bases between. The CDR3 sequence: CASSLWLANTDTQYF. DNA of the CDR3: TGTGCCAGCAGCTTATGGCTAGCTAACACAGATACGCAGTATTTT.

The chain links TRBV7-8 to TRBJ2-7, with D perhaps TRBD1 (8 bases). Germline lookup yields CDR1 SGHVS and CDR2 FQNEAQ. The ends were cut back, 5 bases at V and 4 bases at J, with 18 bases in the middle. The CDR3 spans 15 residues. CDR3 in amino acids: CASSLSGTGRYEQYF. CDR3 coding DNA: TGTGCCAGCAGCCTGAGCGGGACAGGCCGATACGAGCAGTACTTC.

V and J are TRBV19 and TRBJ2-1; 12 nucleotides line up with TRBD2. The CDR3 loop spans 17 amino acids. Germline trimming cut 5 bases from V and 6 bases from J; bases unmatched to any gene: 11. CDR1 is LNHDA and CDR2 is SQIVND in the germline V gene (reference sequence). The CDR3 DNA reads TGTGCCAGTAGTTCAAAGACTAGCGGGAGTATAGCCAATGAGCAGTTCTTC. Protein product: CASSSKTSGSIANEQFF.

Comments on this clone: A junction boundary mismatches the germline segment, possibly from a read error. The chain employs TRBV4-3 and TRBJ1-2; D ambiguous. This CDR3 is built from 11 residues. Germline assignment: CDR1 LGHNA and CDR2 YSLEER. The CDR3 region is CASSPGSGYTF. CDR3 nucleotide sequence: TGCGCAAGCAGCCCCGGGAGCGGCTACACCTTC.

This chain links TRBV19 with TRBJ2-7, with D possibly matching TRBD2 (6 bases). V was clipped by 3 bases and J by 6 bases, with 18 bases between them. Germline CDR1 and CDR2: LNHDA and SQIVND (reference sequence). The CDR3 contains 15 residues. The CDR3, as DNA: TGTGCCAGTAGTATGGGCGGGACTCCCAGGAGCGAGCAGTACTTC. Residues: CASSMGGTPRSEQYF.

This clone was counted a few times. This sequence joins TRBV28 and TRBJ2-1, with TRBD2 identical over 14 bases. This CDR3 spans 15 amino acids. The junction had 7 bases not matched to a gene; V was cut back by 5 bases and J by 10 bases. Germline V gene sequence: CDR1 MDHEN, CDR2 SYDVKM. CDR3 residues: CASSVQTSGREEQFF. CDR3 in DNA: TGTGCCAGCAGTGTGCAGACTAGCGGGAGGGAAGAGCAGTTCTTC.

This clone has more than one count but fewer than ten. The chain uses TRBV11-2 and TRBJ2-1; 7 bases fit TRBD2. Germline V gene lookup returns CDR1 SGHAT and CDR2 FQNNGV. V shed 0 bases, J shed 4 bases, and the junction held 12 bases outside the gene matches. The CDR3 is 18 residues long. CDR3 in amino acids: CASSLERPSGGSYNEQFF. CDR3 sequence (DNA): TGTGCCAGCAGCTTAGAGCGGCCTAGCGGAGGGTCATACAATGAGCAGTTCTTC.